The next 29 T cell receptor beta chains were all read from a single sample in a study of cytomegalovirus exposure and HLA in healthy donors. Clones were read by immunoSEQ multiplex PCR, and TCRdb kept only the in-frame ones, dropping some. The data contain approximately 200,000 clones, about 81% of them singletons. Sequenced input: PBMCs. Receptors originate from a woman aged 25-40 years in good health and CMV-seronegative.

The chain uses TRBV28 and TRBJ2-7; D is unresolved. The V and J ends lost 5 bases and 3 bases respectively, with 17 bases between them. The CDR3 covers 15 residues. CDR1 is MDHEN and CDR2 is SYDVKM in the germline V gene. The chain's CDR3 is CASSPAGSSFYEQYF. Written as DNA, the CDR3 is TGTGCCAGCAGTCCGGCCGGGTCTTCGTTCTACGAGCAGTACTTC. The whole variable domain, remainder taken from reference TRBV28 and TRBJ2-7, is DVKVTQSSRYLVKRTGEKVFLECVQDMDHENMFWYRQDPGLGLRLIYFSYDVKMKEKGDIPEGYSVSREKKERFSLILESASTNQTSMYLCASSPAGSSFYEQYFGPGTRLTVT.

The rearrangement joins TRBV6-6 to TRBJ2-5, with 9 bases matching TRBD2. The CDR3 length is 15 residues. Germline trimming cut 4 bases from V and 1 base from J; bases unmatched to any gene: 4. Germline values: CDR1 MNHNY, CDR2 SVGAGI (reference sequence). CDR3 loop: CASSLGLAPQETQYF. DNA for the CDR3: TGTGCCAGCAGTTTGGGACTAGCTCCCCAAGAGACCCAGTACTTC.

J is TRBJ2-7 and V is TRBV6-1, with D possibly TRBD1 on 7 matching bases. Trimming took off 7 bases at V and 1 base at J, with 17 bases between the two ends. The CDR3 consists of 15 residues. The V gene's germline CDR1 is MNHNS and CDR2 SASEGT. The CDR3 is CASTNSGGQSYEQYF. CDR3 bases: TGTGCCAGCACTAACTCCGGGGGACAGTCCTACGAGCAGTACTTC.

The rearrangement joins TRBV25-1 to TRBJ2-5; D remains ambiguous. Gene TRBJ2-7 matches the end of the DNA better, so the J call may be wrong. Germline CDR1 is MGHDK and CDR2 is SYGVNS. This CDR3 is built from 14 residues. Here the CDR3 reads CASSEPGGSYEQYF. Here the CDR3 DNA reads TGTGCCAGCAGTGAACCGGGTGGCTCCTACGAGCAGTACTTC.

The chain recombines TRBV5-1 with TRBJ1-1; 7 bases agree with TRBD1. The V gene end was trimmed by 4 bases and the J gene end by 4 bases; junction bases not matched to a gene: 7. There are 14 residues in the CDR3. The germline CDR1 and CDR2 sequences are SGHRS and YFSETQ. The CDR3 coding sequence is TGCGCCAGCAGCCCGACAGGGCCGGTCACTGAAGCTTTCTTT. This codes for CASSPTGPVTEAFF.

The chain has TRBV6-1 and TRBJ1-1; D perhaps matches TRBD1 (5 bases). Germline V gives CDR1 MNHNS, CDR2 SASEGT. This CDR3 comprises 12 residues. Trimming stripped 2 bases from V and 4 bases from J, with 5 bases between. The CDR3 DNA reads TGTGCCAGCAGTGAACAGGGCACTGAAGCTTTCTTT. Translation: CASSEQGTEAFF.

This chain uses TRBV18 with TRBJ2-7; the match to TRBD1 covers 7 bases. J lost 5 bases, V lost 6 bases, and 7 bases had no gene match. The CDR3 contains 13 residues. Germline loops: CDR1 KGHSH, CDR2 LQKENI. CDR3 nucleotides: TGTGCCAGCTCGACGACAGGGATCCACGAGCAGTACTTC. Amino acid sequence: CASSTTGIHEQYF.

The J gene is TRBJ2-1, the V gene TRBV29-1, with 10 nucleotides matching TRBD2. Germline V gene lookup returns CDR1 SQVTM and CDR2 ANQGSEA. This CDR3 has 18 residues. Losses at the gene ends were 4 bases for V and 7 bases for J; bases not matched to a gene: 19. The CDR3 bases are TGCAGCGTTGTAGAGCCGGCTAGCGGGAGAGAAGAGGCGAATGAGCAGTTCTTC. Encoded protein: CSVVEPASGREEANEQFF.

The rearrangement uses TRBV4-1 and TRBJ1-2; D not certain. V lost 0 bases and J 8 bases, leaving 19 bases between the germline ends. The CDR3 has 16 amino acids. The germline V gene encodes CDR1 MGHRA and CDR2 YSYEKL. CDR3 amino acids: CASSQDTSYLLGGYTF. The CDR3 region has the DNA TGCGCCAGCAGCCAAGATACGTCCTACCTACTGGGCGGCTACACCTTC.

DNA for the CDR3: TGTGCCAGCAGTGAATGGGGGACAGCTAACTATGGCTACACCTTC. Amino acid sequence: CASSEWGTANYGYTF. This chain uses TRBV2 with TRBJ1-2, with TRBD1 matching 7 bases. The CDR3 length is 15 residues. With V trimmed by 2 bases and J by 0 bases, 3 bases remained unmatched. Per the germline V gene, CDR1 is SNHLY and CDR2 is FYNNEI. Together with reference TRBV2 and TRBJ1-2, the CDR3 gives the full variable domain: EPEVTQTPSHQVTQMGQEVILRCVPISNHLYFYWYRQILGQKVEFLVSFYNNEISEKSEIFDDQFSVERPDGSNFTLKIRSTKLEDSAMYFCASSEWGTANYGYTFGSGTRLTVV.

This rearrangement joins TRBV6-1 to TRBJ2-7; the D gene is possibly TRBD2 (6 bases). The V end lost 3 bases, the J end lost 3 bases, and 12 bases lay between the germline ends. The CDR3 is made up of 14 amino acids. The germline gives CDR1 MNHNS, CDR2 SASEGT. DNA of the CDR3: TGTGCCAGCAGTGACTTACCGGGGGACTACGAGCAGTACTTC. Residues: CASSDLPGDYEQYF.

The gene calls are TRBV14 and TRBJ2-2, with no clear D. V was pared by 2 bases and J by 4 bases, with 11 bases between. CDR1 and CDR2 from the germline V gene are SGHDN and FVKESK. This CDR3 contains 15 residues. The CDR3 is CASSQRVTGTGELFF. CDR3 sequence (DNA): TGTGCCAGCAGCCAACGTGTAACGGGCACCGGGGAGCTGTTTTTT.

A few counts support this clone. The chain employs TRBV4-2 and TRBJ1-5, with D possibly matching TRBD1 (5 bases). The CDR3 has 16 residues. CDR1 and CDR2 from the germline V gene are LGHNA and YNFKEQ. The V and J ends lost 0 bases and 5 bases respectively, with 14 bases between them. CDR3 sequence: CASSQERGRADQPQHF. Written as DNA, the CDR3 is TGTGCCAGCAGCCAAGAACGAGGCAGGGCCGATCAGCCCCAGCATTTT.

The chain uses TRBV27 and TRBJ1-2, with 7 bases matching TRBD1. The length of the CDR3 is 15 residues. Germline assignment: CDR1 MNHEY and CDR2 SMNVEV (reference sequence). The V segment lost 4 bases and the J segment 4 bases; nucleotides outside the gene matches: 9. CDR3 sequence: CASSSWDRGAYGYTF. The DNA for the CDR3 is TGTGCCAGCAGTTCCTGGGACAGAGGGGCCTATGGCTACACCTTC.

The V gene is TRBV11-2, the J gene TRBJ2-1; TRBD1 matches at 8 bases. V trimming: 2 bases; J trimming: 1 base; junction bases outside the gene matches: 10. Germline CDR1 SGHAT, CDR2 FQNNGV. The CDR3 covers 18 residues. The CDR3 loop reads CASSLRSGGSASYNEQFF. The CDR3, as DNA: TGTGCCAGCAGCTTAAGGTCAGGGGGCTCGGCGTCCTACAATGAGCAGTTCTTC.

The V gene is TRBV30, the J gene TRBJ2-1, with D tentatively TRBD2 (5 bases). Trimming shortened V by 5 bases and J by 10 bases, and 12 bases separated the two germline ends. This CDR3 spans 11 amino acids. Germline loops: CDR1 GTSNPN, CDR2 SVGIG (reference sequence). The CDR3 reads CAWQERGEQFF. The DNA of the CDR3 is TGTGCCTGGCAAGAACGAGGGGAGCAGTTCTTC. The full variable domain, with the rest looked up from reference TRBV30 and TRBJ2-1, is SQTIHQWPATLVQPVGSPLSLECTVEGTSNPNLYWYRQAAGRGLQLLFYSVGIGQISSEVPQNLSASRPQDRQFILSSKKLLLSDSGFYLCAWQERGEQFFGPGTRLTVL.

This clone was counted once. The genes are TRBV6-1 and TRBJ2-1; maybe TRBD2 (6 bases). In germline, CDR1 is MNHNS, CDR2 SASEGT. The V and J ends lost 4 bases and 5 bases respectively, with 18 bases between them. The CDR3 contains 16 residues. CDR3 bases: TGTGCCAGCAGTGTCCTGGACTGGGGAGGAGACAATGAGCAGTTCTTC. This translates into CASSVLDWGGDNEQFF.

J is TRBJ1-1 and V is TRBV19, with D perhaps TRBD1 (6 bases). The ends were cut back, 5 bases at V and 4 bases at J, with 20 bases in the middle. This CDR3 comprises 16 residues. Germline V gene lookup returns CDR1 LNHDA and CDR2 SQIVND (reference sequence). The chain's CDR3 is CASSVDSPMRSTEAFF. The CDR3, as DNA: TGTGCCAGTAGTGTGGACAGCCCCATGAGGAGCACTGAAGCTTTCTTT.

The genes are TRBV2 and TRBJ1-1; the D gene is possibly TRBD1 (6 bases). Trimming took 6 bases from V and 3 from J, leaving 17 bases between them. This CDR3 region has 15 residues. The germline gives CDR1 SNHLY, CDR2 FYNNEI. Written as DNA, the CDR3 is TGTGCCAGCAGCACCAGGGGACGTGATTACACTGAAGCTTTCTTT. Translating gives CASSTRGRDYTEAFF. Full variable domain (outside the CDR3, taken from reference TRBV2 and TRBJ1-1): EPEVTQTPSHQVTQMGQEVILRCVPISNHLYFYWYRQILGQKVEFLVSFYNNEISEKSEIFDDQFSVERPDGSNFTLKIRSTKLEDSAMYFCASSTRGRDYTEAFFGQGTRLTVV.

This clone was recorded a few times. V gene TRBV29-1 combines with J gene TRBJ1-2, with 9 nucleotides matching TRBD1. V trimming: 3 bases; J trimming: 8 bases; junction bases outside the gene matches: 7. Looked up from germline, CDR1 is SQVTM and CDR2 is ANQGSEA. The CDR3 runs 13 residues. CDR3 sequence reads: CSVEAGQGQGYTF. CDR3 coding DNA: TGCAGCGTTGAGGCGGGACAGGGTCAAGGCTACACCTTC.

This clone was seen a handful of times. This sequence joins TRBV7-9 and TRBJ1-4; D gene uncertain. Germline CDR1 SEHNR, CDR2 FQNEAQ (reference sequence). Between the trimmed V and J ends, which lost 2 bases and 0 bases, there was a span of 4 bases. This CDR3 is built from 14 residues. CDR3 region: CASSLPATNEKLFF. The CDR3 DNA follows: TGTGCCAGCAGCTTACCGGCAACTAATGAAAAACTGTTTTTT.

The chain combines TRBV5-1 with TRBJ1-4; D is ambiguous. Trimming pared 7 bases from V and 4 bases from J, leaving 8 bases between. The CDR3 runs 12 residues. Per germline, CDR1 SGHRS and CDR2 YFSETQ. The CDR3 region has the DNA TGCGCCAGCCGACTAGATAATGAAAAACTGTTTTTT. It translates to CASRLDNEKLFF.

The J gene is TRBJ2-7, the V gene TRBV7-9; 9 bases match TRBD1. V lost 1 base to trimming and J lost 3 bases; unmatched junction nucleotides: 4. This CDR3 comprises 15 residues. Germline assignment: CDR1 SEHNR and CDR2 FQNEAQ (reference sequence). The CDR3 is CASSLGTGAHYEQYF. CDR3 coding DNA: TGTGCCAGCAGCTTAGGGACAGGGGCCCACTACGAGCAGTACTTC.

This chain connects TRBV19 to TRBJ2-7, with 9 positions matching TRBD2. V was pared by 4 bases and J by 5 bases, with 9 bases of the junction left unmatched. The CDR3 spans 15 residues. CDR1 is LNHDA and CDR2 is SQIVND in the germline V gene (reference sequence). For the CDR3, the DNA is TGTGCCAGTAGTACCGGGGGGACTAGCCCCAACGAGCAGTACTTC. Its protein is CASSTGGTSPNEQYF. Variable domain in full (rest from reference TRBV19 and TRBJ2-7): DGGITQSPKYLFRKEGQNVTLSCEQNLNHDAMYWYRQDPGQGLRLIYYSQIVNDFQKGDIAEGYSVSREKKESFPLTVTSAQKNPTAFYLCASSTGGTSPNEQYFGPGTRLTVT.

V gene TRBV4-1 combines with J gene TRBJ1-1, with D possibly matching TRBD1 (6 bases). Trimming shortened V by 0 bases and J by 3 bases, and 20 bases separated the two germline ends. CDR3 length: 18 residues. From germline, CDR1 is MGHRA and CDR2 YSYEKL. The CDR3 DNA follows: TGCGCCAGCAGCCAAGAAGGAAGCCGGGACACCATTTACACTGAAGCTTTCTTT. Residues: CASSQEGSRDTIYTEAFF.

J is TRBJ1-1 and V is TRBV4-1; possibly TRBD1 for D (6 bases). Germline V gene data show CDR1 as MGHRA and CDR2 as YSYEKL. The CDR3 extends over 16 amino acids. The V end lost 1 base, the J end lost 0 bases, and 12 bases lay between the germline ends. CDR3 in DNA: TGCGCCAGCAGCCAAGGACAGGACTGGATGAACACTGAAGCTTTCTTT. This encodes CASSQGQDWMNTEAFF.

The chain uses TRBV4-1 and TRBJ2-1; 7 nucleotides align to TRBD1. The V and J ends lost 6 bases and 4 bases, in that order; junction bases with no gene match: 6. The CDR3 runs 14 residues. CDR1 is MGHRA, CDR2 YSYEKL, per germline. CDR3: CASRGVRGYNEQFF. The CDR3 nucleotides read TGCGCCAGCAGAGGAGTCAGGGGGTACAATGAGCAGTTCTTC.

The chain joins TRBV19 to TRBJ1-2, with 9 bases matching TRBD1. CDR1 is LNHDA and CDR2 is SQIVND in the germline V gene (reference sequence). The CDR3 is 16 residues long. With 1 base clipped from V and 4 bases from J, the junction kept 7 bases outside the gene matches. The CDR3: CASSIAGTGSTYGYTF. Here the CDR3 DNA reads TGTGCCAGTAGTATAGCCGGGACAGGGTCGACCTATGGCTACACCTTC.

The table lists this clone with a count of one. The chain is built from TRBV30 and TRBJ1-4; D ambiguous. Germline V gene sequence: CDR1 GTSNPN, CDR2 SVGIG (reference sequence). This CDR3 spans 14 amino acids. The germline V and J ends were trimmed by 0 bases and 5 bases, with 10 bases remaining between them. DNA for the CDR3: TGTGCCTGGAGTGTTTGGGCCCTAAATGAAAAACTGTTTTTT. It encodes CAWSVWALNEKLFF.